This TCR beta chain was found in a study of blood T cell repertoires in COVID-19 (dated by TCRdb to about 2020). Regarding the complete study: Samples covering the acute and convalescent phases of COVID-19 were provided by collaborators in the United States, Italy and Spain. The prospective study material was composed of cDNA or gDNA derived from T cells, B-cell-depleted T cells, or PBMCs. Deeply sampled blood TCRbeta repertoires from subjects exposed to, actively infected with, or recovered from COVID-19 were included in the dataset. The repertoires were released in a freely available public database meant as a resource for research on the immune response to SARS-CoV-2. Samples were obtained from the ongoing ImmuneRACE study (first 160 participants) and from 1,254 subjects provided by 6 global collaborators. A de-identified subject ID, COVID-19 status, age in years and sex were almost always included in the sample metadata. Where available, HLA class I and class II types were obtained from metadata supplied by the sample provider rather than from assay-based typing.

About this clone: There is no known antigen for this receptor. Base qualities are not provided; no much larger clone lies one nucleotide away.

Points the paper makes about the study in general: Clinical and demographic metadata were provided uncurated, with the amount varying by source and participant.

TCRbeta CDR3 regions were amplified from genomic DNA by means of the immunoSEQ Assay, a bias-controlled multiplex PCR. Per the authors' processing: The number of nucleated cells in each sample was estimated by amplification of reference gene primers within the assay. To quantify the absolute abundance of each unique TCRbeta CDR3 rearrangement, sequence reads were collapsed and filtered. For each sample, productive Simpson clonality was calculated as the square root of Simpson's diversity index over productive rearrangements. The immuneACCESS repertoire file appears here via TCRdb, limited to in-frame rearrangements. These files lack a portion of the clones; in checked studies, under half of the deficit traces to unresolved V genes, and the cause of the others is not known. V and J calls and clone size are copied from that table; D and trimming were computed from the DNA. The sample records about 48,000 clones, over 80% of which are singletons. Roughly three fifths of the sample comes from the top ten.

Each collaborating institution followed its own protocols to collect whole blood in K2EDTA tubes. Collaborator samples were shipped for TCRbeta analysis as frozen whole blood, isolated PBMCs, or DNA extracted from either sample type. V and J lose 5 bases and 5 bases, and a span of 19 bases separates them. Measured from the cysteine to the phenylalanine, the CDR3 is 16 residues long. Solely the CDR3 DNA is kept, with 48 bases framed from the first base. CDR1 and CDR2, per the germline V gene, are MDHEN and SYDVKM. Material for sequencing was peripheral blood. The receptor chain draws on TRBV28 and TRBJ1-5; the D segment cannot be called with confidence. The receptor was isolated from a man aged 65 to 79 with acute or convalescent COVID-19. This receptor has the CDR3 CASSPRTRGSDQPQHF. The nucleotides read TGTGCCAGCAGTCCCAGAACCCGGGGTTCGGATCAGCCCCAGCATTTT.